What follows are 27 T cell receptor beta chains derived from one specimen sequenced in a study of regulatory T cells in long-lasting Graves disease (dated by TCRdb to the early 2020s). The receptor library was made with multiplex PCR. Sequencer: Illumina HiSeq 4000. iRepertoire HTBI primers and Arm-PCR amplification of CDR3 regions were used to construct TCR beta libraries. TCRdb cleaned the public reads at Q25 with fastp, built clones with MiXCR and kept in-frame beta chains. Each entry is one CDR3 protein sequence, shown with its most common DNA and genes. The sample table shows some 400,000 distinct CDR3 sequences, and just under 15% are seen once. The top ten constitute roughly a sixth of the sample. What this sample's time point label stands for: newly diagnosed GD, antithyroid drugs for less than 3 months. For both TCR sequencing and RNA sequencing, RNA was extracted from PBMCs using TRIzol.

The same sample was also used in a study of T cells in Graves' hyperthyroidism and ophthalmopathy.

Sequencing used peripheral blood mononuclear cells (PBMCs), obtained at new diagnosis, from a patient treated with antithyroid drugs. These receptors were obtained from a woman aged 25 to 39 with Graves disease. Donor details come from another sample of the same person, matched by shared clones.

This clonotype was detected only a few times. The J gene is TRBJ1-1, the V gene TRBV5-6; 7 bases line up with TRBD1. The CDR3 is 14 residues long. V trimming: 3 bases; J trimming: 1 base; junction bases outside the gene matches: 3. Germline lookup yields CDR1 SGHDT and CDR2 YYEEEE. CDR3 residues: CASSWGQQNTEAFF. CDR3 nucleotide sequence: TGTGCCAGCAGCTGGGGACAGCAGAACACTGAAGCTTTCTTT.

This clonotype was picked up a small number of times. This chain connects TRBV24-1 to TRBJ1-2; 8 bases agree with TRBD1. The CDR3 covers 14 residues. In germline, CDR1 is KGHDR, CDR2 SFDVKD. V trimming: 9 bases; J trimming: 3 bases; junction bases outside the gene matches: 8. Here the CDR3 DNA reads TGTGCCACCTCCCCGGGACAGGTCCACTATGGCTACACCTTC. Protein sequence: CATSPGQVHYGYTF.

This clonotype occurred many times. The chain joins TRBV6-2 or TRBV6-3 to TRBJ2-1; 9 bases map to TRBD2. V shed 6 bases and J 8 bases; nucleotides not matched to a gene: 8. The CDR3 extends over 14 amino acids. CDR1 is MNHEY and CDR2 is SVGEGT in the germline V gene. CDR3 DNA: TGTGCCAGCAGCCCTAGCGGGATCAACGATGAGCAGTTCTTC. This sequence encodes CASSPSGINDEQFF.

This clonotype has just a few counts. The chain uses TRBV18 and TRBJ2-7; the match to TRBD1 covers 10 bases. The trim removed 3 bases at V and 7 bases at J, leaving 9 bases unmatched. This CDR3 spans 15 amino acids. Germline V lookup: CDR1 KGHSH, CDR2 LQKENI. The CDR3 loop is CASSPTYRTGGEQYF. The CDR3 nucleotides are TGTGCCAGCTCACCGACCTATAGGACAGGGGGGGAGCAGTACTTC.

This clonotype was counted a few times. V gene TRBV7-8 combines with J gene TRBJ2-7, with TRBD2 matching 11 bases. The germline CDR1 and CDR2 sequences are SGHVS and FQNEAQ. The junction had 5 bases not matched to a gene; V was cut back by 4 bases and J by 3 bases. The CDR3 runs 15 residues. In DNA, the CDR3 is TGTGCCAGCAGCTATAGCGGGAGGGCCTACTACGAGCAGTACTTC. It encodes CASSYSGRAYYEQYF.

This clonotype has a count of ten or more. The V call is TRBV5-6, the J call TRBJ2-1; no definite D call. The V end lost 3 bases, the J end lost 8 bases, and 9 bases lay between the germline ends. The CDR3 covers 12 residues. CDR1 and CDR2 from the germline V gene are SGHDT and YYEEEE. CDR3: CASSSTTDEQFF. The CDR3 nucleotides are TGTGCCAGCAGCTCCACTACCGATGAGCAGTTCTTC.

V usage is TRBV5-1 and J usage is TRBJ1-6, with D tentatively TRBD1 (5 bases). V was cut by 4 bases and J by 7 bases, with 18 bases left in between. CDR3 length equals 16 residues. Germline values: CDR1 SGHRS, CDR2 YFSETQ. The CDR3 DNA reads TGCGCCAGCAGCCCTACTTGGGCAGGGAGAAATTCACCCCTCCACTTT. Its protein is CASSPTWAGRNSPLHF.

This clonotype has just a few counts. The rearrangement uses TRBV20-1 and TRBJ2-1; 10 positions match TRBD2. The CDR3 runs 14 residues. CDR1 is DFQATT and CDR2 is SNEGSKA in the germline V gene (reference sequence). J lost 8 bases, V lost 2 bases, and 6 bases had no gene match. The CDR3 nucleotides read TGCAGTGCTAGACAGTCTAGCGGGAGAGATGAGCAGTTCTTC. This sequence encodes CSARQSSGRDEQFF.

The CDR3 here is CASSLQGATTEKLFF. The CDR3 region has the DNA TGTGCCAGCAGTTTACAGGGGGCAACGACTGAAAAACTGTTTTTT. The gene calls are TRBV6-9 and TRBJ1-4, with TRBD1 matching 9 bases. The V segment lost 4 bases and the J segment 7 bases; nucleotides outside the gene matches: 7. In germline, CDR1 is MNHGY, CDR2 SVAAGI. The CDR3 totals 15 residues.

The rearrangement uses TRBV29-1 and TRBJ2-5; 7 bases are a match to TRBD1. Germline V lookup: CDR1 SQVTM, CDR2 ANQGSEA. V was clipped by 4 bases and J by 1 base; unmatched bases: 0. This CDR3 is built from 12 residues. CDR3 bases: TGCAGCGTTGGACAGGGCCAAGAGACCCAGTACTTC. This encodes CSVGQGQETQYF.

This clonotype has at least ten counts. The chain employs TRBV27 and TRBJ2-1, with a possible D match to TRBD2 (5 bases). V was trimmed by 2 bases and J by 4 bases, leaving 6 bases between them. CDR3 length: 13 residues. Germline values: CDR1 MNHEY, CDR2 SMNVEV (reference sequence). CDR3 loop: CASSLEGYNEQFF. The CDR3 region has the DNA TGTGCCAGCAGTTTAGAGGGATACAATGAGCAGTTCTTC.

This clonotype was seen many times. The V call is TRBV18, the J call TRBJ2-2; TRBD1 is a possible D gene (6 bases). CDR3 size: 15 residues. Germline values: CDR1 KGHSH, CDR2 LQKENI. With 6 bases removed from V and 0 bases from J, the gap between germline ends came to 11 bases. Written as DNA, the CDR3 is TGTGCCAGCTCCCTCGGGACACCGAACACCGGGGAGCTGTTTTTT. Protein sequence: CASSLGTPNTGELFF.

This clonotype was observed many times. Here the CDR3 reads CASSLQDTSTDTQYF. The DNA of the CDR3 is TGTGCCAGCAGTTTACAGGACACTAGCACAGATACGCAGTATTTT. The gene calls are TRBV28 and TRBJ2-3; tentatively, D is TRBD1 (5 bases). Trimming pared 2 bases from V and 0 bases from J, leaving 9 bases between. The germline V gene encodes CDR1 MDHEN and CDR2 SYDVKM. The CDR3 spans 15 residues.

This clonotype was observed a handful of times. The J gene is TRBJ2-3, the V gene TRBV30; D gene unclear. Germline V gives CDR1 GTSNPN, CDR2 SVGIG (reference sequence). The V end was cut by 0 bases, the J end by 2 bases, with 9 bases between. The CDR3 covers 14 residues. The CDR3: CAWSVLGYTDTQYF. The DNA of the CDR3 is TGTGCCTGGAGTGTATTGGGGTACACAGATACGCAGTATTTT.

This clonotype appeared many times. The V gene is TRBV9, the J gene TRBJ2-1, with TRBD2 matching over 7 bases. Losses at the gene ends were 0 bases for V and 4 bases for J; bases not matched to a gene: 4. The germline V gene encodes CDR1 SGDLS and CDR2 YYNGEE. The CDR3 is 15 residues long. CDR3 sequence: CASSVGSSGYNEQFF. CDR3 coding DNA: TGTGCCAGCAGCGTAGGGTCTAGCGGATACAATGAGCAGTTCTTC.

This chain connects TRBV27 to TRBJ1-5; the match to TRBD1 covers 10 bases. The CDR3 contains 18 residues. Germline V gene sequence: CDR1 MNHEY, CDR2 SMNVEV (reference sequence). The ends lost 3 bases at V and 2 bases at J; junction bases unmatched: 10. The CDR3 sequence is CASSFPQAGTGGNQPQHF. Written as DNA, the CDR3 is TGTGCCAGCAGTTTCCCCCAGGCCGGGACAGGGGGCAATCAGCCCCAGCATTTT.

This clonotype was seen more than once but under ten times. The gene calls are TRBV12-3 or TRBV12-4 and TRBJ1-4, with D perhaps TRBD1 (6 bases). V lost 5 bases and J lost 3, with 13 bases in between. The CDR3 is 15 residues long. The CDR3 nucleotides read TGTGCCAGCAGTCGGGGGGGCAGCTCTAATGAAAAACTGTTTTTT. Translation gives CASSRGGSSNEKLFF.

A note on this clonotype: This could be a read error, since a much larger clone is one nucleotide away. The V call is TRBV6-2 or TRBV6-3, the J call TRBJ1-1; D not certain. Per the germline V gene, CDR1 is MNHEY and CDR2 is SVGEGT. Trimming removed 5 bases from V and 1 base from J, with 11 bases in between. CDR3 length: 14 residues. CDR3 protein: CASSATRENTEAFF. The CDR3 DNA sequence: TGTGCCAGCAGTGCGACAAGGGAGAACACTGAAGCTTTCTTT.

This clonotype was counted ten times or more. The rearrangement uses TRBV12-3 or TRBV12-4 and TRBJ2-5, with D possibly matching TRBD1 (5 bases). The CDR3 extends over 13 amino acids. Trimming took 6 bases from V and 7 from J, leaving 15 bases between them. The CDR3 nucleotides read TGTGCCAGCAGATCCTCGGACAAGCTGACCCAGTACTTC. Protein sequence: CASRSSDKLTQYF.

The chain uses TRBV12-3 or TRBV12-4 and TRBJ1-1; 8 nucleotides align to TRBD1. After removal of 3 bases from V and 0 bases from J, the junction contained 9 bases not matched to a gene. The CDR3 sequence is 17 residues long. The CDR3 nucleotides read TGTGCCAGCAGTTTTCGACAGGGGAGAAGAATGAACACTGAAGCTTTCTTT. This translates into CASSFRQGRRMNTEAFF.

This clonotype was picked up one time. The genes are TRBV4-1 and TRBJ2-7; D tentatively reads TRBD1 or TRBD2 (7 bases each). The CDR3 is 16 amino acids. The germline V and J ends were trimmed by 2 bases and 4 bases, with 18 bases remaining between them. The germline gives CDR1 MGHRA, CDR2 YSYEKL. CDR3 coding DNA: TGCGCCAGCAGCCAACCTGCCGACAGGGAGGGTTACGAGCAGTACTTC. Its translation is CASSQPADREGYEQYF.

For this clonotype: A single base separates this from a much larger clone, so it may be a read error. The V and J genes are TRBV28 and TRBJ2-5; 9 nucleotides match TRBD2. Trimming removed 5 bases from V and 4 bases from J; junction bases left unmatched: 5. This CDR3 comprises 14 residues. CDR1 is MDHEN, CDR2 SYDVKM, per germline. The CDR3 DNA follows: TGTGCCAGCAGTGGGACTAGCAAAGGAGAGACCCAGTACTTC. The encoded protein is CASSGTSKGETQYF.

The chain links TRBV30 to TRBJ2-1, with TRBD2 identical over 8 bases. CDR3 length: 16 amino acids. CDR1 is GTSNPN and CDR2 is SVGIG in the germline V gene (reference sequence). V lost 5 bases, J lost 9 bases, and 18 bases stayed unmatched. The CDR3, as DNA: TGTGCCTGGGTTAACCCCAATTCGGGAGGGCGGGGTGAGCAGTTCTTC. Residues: CAWVNPNSGGRGEQFF.

The chain combines TRBV30 with TRBJ1-5; D is undetermined. The V end lost 0 bases, the J end lost 4 bases, and 7 bases lay between the germline ends. Per germline, CDR1 GTSNPN and CDR2 SVGIG (reference sequence). This CDR3 region has 13 residues. As DNA, the CDR3 is TGTGCCTGGAGTGTAACCGTGAATCAGCCCCAGCATTTT. This sequence encodes CAWSVTVNQPQHF.

This clonotype was observed many times. The gene calls are TRBV18 and TRBJ1-5, with unresolved D. Germline V CDR1 and CDR2: KGHSH, LQKENI. Deletions cut 3 bases from V and 7 bases from J, with 10 bases between. The CDR3 has 13 residues. The CDR3 region has the DNA TGTGCCAGCTCACCGAAAAGTAACCAGCCCCAGCATTTT. It is translated as CASSPKSNQPQHF.

The chain couples TRBV11-2 to TRBJ2-7; TRBD2 agrees at 10 bases. CDR1 SGHAT and CDR2 FQNNGV come from the germline V gene. This CDR3 region has 16 residues. Losses at the gene ends were 2 bases for V and 9 bases for J; bases not matched to a gene: 13. CDR3 nucleotide sequence: TGTGCCAGCAGCTTACCCCGGACTAGCGGCCTTTTGTTGCAGTACTTC. Its protein is CASSLPRTSGLLLQYF.

This clonotype appeared many times. For the CDR3, the DNA is TGTGCCAGCAGTTCGACAGGGGGATTCTATGGCTACACCTTC. This codes for CASSSTGGFYGYTF. This chain connects TRBV12-3 or TRBV12-4 to TRBJ1-2, with 9 nucleotides matching TRBD1. The CDR3 has 14 residues. Germline trimming cut 4 bases from V and 4 bases from J; bases unmatched to any gene: 4.